The 21 T cell receptor beta chains presented below share a single source sample, sequenced in a study of OX40 agonist ivuxolimab in advanced cancers. Measured with immunoSEQ multiplex PCR; TCRdb has only the in-frame clones, and not every one. The profile shows tens of thousands of clones, about 85% of them singletons. The material sequenced was CD4+ or CD8+ T cells sorted from blood, taken in a trial of the OX40 agonist ivuxolimab. The receptors derive from an adult with an advanced solid tumor such as melanoma, head and neck, liver or kidney cancer.

About this clone: One end of the junction varies from germline; a read error may be responsible. V is TRBV11-3 and J is TRBJ2-1; possible D gene TRBD2, 5 bases. There are 13 residues in the CDR3. Germline CDR1 SGHNT, CDR2 YENEEA. CDR3 loop: CASSSDSHNEQFF. CDR3 in DNA: TGTGCCAGCAGCTCGGACTCCCACAATGAGCAGTTCTTC. The variable domain in full, completed from reference TRBV11-3 and TRBJ2-1, reads EAGVVQSPRYKIIEKKQPVAFWCNPISGHNTLYWYLQNLGQGPELLIRYENEEAVDDSQLPKDRFSAERLKGVDSTLKIQPAELGDSAVYLCASSSDSHNEQFFGPGTRLTVL.

This chain links TRBV7-8 with TRBJ2-5; D is unclear. The CDR3 runs 14 residues. The V end was cut by 1 base, the J end by 5 bases, with 11 bases between. Looked up from germline, CDR1 is SGHVS and CDR2 is FQNEAQ. The CDR3: CASSLGGSPETQYF. The CDR3 nucleotides read TGTGCCAGCAGCTTAGGCGGTAGCCCCGAGACCCAGTACTTC. The full variable domain, with the rest looked up from reference TRBV7-8 and TRBJ2-5, is GAGVSQSPRYKVAKRGQDVALRCDPISGHVSLFWYQQALGQGPEFLTYFQNEAQLDKSGLPSDRFFAERPEGSVSTLKIQRTQQEDSAVYLCASSLGGSPETQYFGPGTRLLVL.

This clone has a single count. The chain joins TRBV28 to TRBJ2-1; no definite D call. CDR3 size: 13 residues. Trimming cost V 3 bases and J 6 bases, with 9 bases left between them. Per the germline V gene, CDR1 is MDHEN and CDR2 is SYDVKM. Written as DNA, the CDR3 is TGTGCCAGCAGTTTGATGGGAAGCAATGAGCAGTTCTTC. Translating gives CASSLMGSNEQFF. Supplemented by reference TRBV28 and TRBJ2-1, the full variable domain reads DVKVTQSSRYLVKRTGEKVFLECVQDMDHENMFWYRQDPGLGLRLIYFSYDVKMKEKGDIPEGYSVSREKKERFSLILESASTNQTSMYLCASSLMGSNEQFFGPGTRLTVL.

J is TRBJ2-3 and V is TRBV5-6; possibly TRBD1 for D (5 bases). Looked up from germline, CDR1 is SGHDT and CDR2 is YYEEEE. The CDR3 sequence is 14 residues long. V shed 4 bases and J shed 4 bases, with 13 bases lying between them. This chain's CDR3 is CASSRRDFADTQYF. CDR3 DNA: TGTGCCAGCAGCCGCAGGGATTTTGCAGATACGCAGTATTTT.

This clone was detected once. V is TRBV28 and J is TRBJ2-7; the D is unclear. CDR1 is MDHEN, CDR2 SYDVKM, per germline. The CDR3 contains 11 residues. V was clipped by 2 bases and J by 2 bases, with 1 base between them. The CDR3 reads CASSLAYEQYF. CDR3 bases: TGTGCCAGCAGTTTAGCCTACGAGCAGTACTTC. Based on the CDR3 plus reference TRBV28 and TRBJ2-7, the full variable domain is DVKVTQSSRYLVKRTGEKVFLECVQDMDHENMFWYRQDPGLGLRLIYFSYDVKMKEKGDIPEGYSVSREKKERFSLILESASTNQTSMYLCASSLAYEQYFGPGTRLTVT.

This rearrangement joins TRBV27 to TRBJ1-5, with unresolved D. This CDR3 has 15 amino acids. V lost 4 bases and J 2 bases, leaving 12 bases between the germline ends. In germline, CDR1 is MNHEY, CDR2 SMNVEV (reference sequence). CDR3 in amino acids: CASSSGYGGNQPQHF. CDR3 nucleotides: TGTGCCAGCAGTTCGGGTTACGGGGGCAATCAGCCCCAGCATTTT.

V usage is TRBV5-3 and J usage is TRBJ1-5; D perhaps matches TRBD1 (5 bases). TRBV5-3 is recorded as an ORF, its role being uncertain. The V end was cut by 2 bases, the J end by 7 bases, with 16 bases between. The CDR3 runs 15 residues. The CDR3 DNA follows: TGTGCCAGAAGCTTCAGTGGGACCTCCGGGCAGCCCCAGCATTTT. This translates into CARSFSGTSGQPQHF.

The rearrangement uses TRBV21-1 and TRBJ1-2. TRBV21-1 is assigned pseudogene status. The CDR3 has 15 residues. CDR3 DNA: TGTGCCAGCAGCAAAATAGCGGCAGCTAACTATGGCTACACCTTC. Its protein is CASSKIAAANYGYTF.

The chain couples TRBV7-3 to TRBJ2-1; 8 bases are shared with TRBD2. CDR1 and CDR2 (germline): SGHTA, FQGTGA. Trimming took 4 bases from V and 3 from J; bases not matched to a gene: 5. The CDR3 loop spans 15 amino acids. CDR3 in amino acids: CASSSVLAVYNEQFF. CDR3 nucleotide sequence: TGTGCCAGCAGCTCTGTACTAGCGGTCTACAATGAGCAGTTCTTC.

About this clone: Other DNA sequences within the sample encode an identical CDR3. V and J are TRBV7-2 and TRBJ2-7; 8 bases are a match to TRBD1. The CDR3 is 13 amino acids. The junction had 6 bases not matched to a gene; V was cut back by 5 bases and J by 6 bases. Per germline, CDR1 SGHTA and CDR2 FQGNSA. CDR3 sequence: CASSLDRVGEQYF. As DNA, the CDR3 is TGTGCCAGCAGCCTGGACAGGGTGGGCGAGCAGTACTTC.

The chain links TRBV5-1 to TRBJ2-1; TRBD2 matches 7 bases. Germline V lookup: CDR1 SGHRS, CDR2 YFSETQ. This CDR3 spans 17 amino acids. The junction had 6 bases not matched to a gene; V was cut back by 0 bases and J by 0 bases. CDR3 bases: TGCGCCAGCAGCTTGGCCTCGGGCGGGAGCTCCTACAATGAGCAGTTCTTC. It yields the protein CASSLASGGSSYNEQFF.

The chain has TRBV7-2 and TRBJ1-6; D not certain. Germline V gene data show CDR1 as SGHTA and CDR2 as FQGNSA. This CDR3 is built from 13 residues. The V gene lost 5 bases and the J gene lost 8 bases, with 10 bases spanning the gap. CDR3 loop: CASSPMPDSPLHF. In DNA, the CDR3 is TGTGCCAGCAGCCCGATGCCAGATTCACCCCTCCACTTT.

A few counts support this clone. The chain uses TRBV10-3 and TRBJ1-1; 8 bases map to TRBD1. CDR3 size: 14 residues. Germline lookup yields CDR1 ENHRY and CDR2 SYGVKD. Losses at the gene ends were 4 bases for V and 3 bases for J; bases not matched to a gene: 4. CDR3 amino acids: CAISGQGRDTEAFF. For the CDR3, the DNA is TGTGCCATCAGTGGACAGGGGAGGGACACTGAAGCTTTCTTT.

This clone was counted between two and nine times. The chain couples TRBV29-1 to TRBJ1-5, with D possibly being TRBD1 (5 bases). The germline CDR1 and CDR2 sequences are SQVTM and ANQGSEA. The CDR3 runs to 13 residues. V was clipped by 7 bases and J by 2 bases, with 12 bases between them. CDR3: CSGGPGGNQPQHF. The DNA for the CDR3 is TGCAGCGGTGGCCCGGGGGGCAATCAGCCCCAGCATTTT.

The chain combines TRBV7-9 with TRBJ2-7; TRBD1 agrees at 10 bases. V gave up 2 bases and J gave up 7 bases; unmatched junction bases: 11. Per the germline V gene, CDR1 is SEHNR and CDR2 is FQNEAQ (reference sequence). This CDR3 has 16 residues. CDR3 nucleotide sequence: TGTGCCAGCAGCTTACTGGCCGGGACAGGGGATCGGGAGCAGTACTTC. This gives the protein CASSLLAGTGDREQYF. The whole variable domain, filled in from reference TRBV7-9 and TRBJ2-7, reads DTGVSQNPRHKITKRGQNVTFRCDPISEHNRLYWYRQTLGQGPEFLTYFQNEAQLEKSRLLSDRFSAERPKGSFSTLEIQRTEQGDSAMYLCASSLLAGTGDREQYFGPGTRLTVT.

The chain recombines TRBV5-1 with TRBJ2-3; 14 positions agree with TRBD2. The CDR3 length is 17 residues. From germline, CDR1 is SGHRS and CDR2 YFSETQ. V was pared by 0 bases and J by 6 bases, with 6 bases of the junction left unmatched. The CDR3 coding sequence is TGCGCCAGCAGCTTGGGGGGACTAGCGGGAGCGTCTGATACGCAGTATTTT. It translates to CASSLGGLAGASDTQYF. The full variable domain, with the rest looked up from reference TRBV5-1 and TRBJ2-3, is KAGVTQTPRYLIKTRGQQVTLSCSPISGHRSVSWYQQTPGQGLQFLFEYFSETQRNKGNFPGRFSGRQFSNSRSEMNVSTLELGDSALYLCASSLGGLAGASDTQYFGPGTRLTVL.

The V gene is TRBV28, the J gene TRBJ1-5; D ambiguous. Germline CDR1 reads MDHEN; CDR2 reads SYDVKM. The CDR3 totals 14 residues. V lost 8 bases to trimming and J lost 6 bases, with 17 bases between them. CDR3 bases: TGTGCCAGCGTAGATTGGGATTTCGGTCAGCCCCAGCATTTT. The encoded protein is CASVDWDFGQPQHF.

V and J are TRBV28 and TRBJ2-7; 7 nucleotides agree with TRBD1. Trimming took 8 bases from V and 2 from J; bases not matched to a gene: 6. Germline V gene data show CDR1 as MDHEN and CDR2 as SYDVKM. The CDR3 has 13 amino acids. This chain's CDR3 is CASRNRGTYEQYF. In DNA form, the CDR3 reads TGTGCCAGCCGTAACAGGGGTACCTACGAGCAGTACTTC.

The chain links TRBV6-1 to TRBJ1-4; 8 positions agree with TRBD1. CDR1 is MNHNS and CDR2 is SASEGT in the germline V gene. The CDR3 covers 15 residues. The trim removed 3 bases at V and 7 bases at J, leaving 7 bases unmatched. The CDR3 sequence: CASSDPQGEIEKLFF. CDR3 nucleotides: TGTGCCAGCAGTGACCCACAGGGGGAGATTGAAAAACTGTTTTTT.

This rearrangement joins TRBV7-9 to TRBJ1-4; 9 positions match TRBD1. The CDR3 covers 16 residues. V shed 5 bases, J shed 7 bases, and the junction held 11 bases outside the gene matches. The germline CDR1 and CDR2 sequences are SEHNR and FQNEAQ (reference sequence). The CDR3 DNA follows: TGTGCCAGCAGCCCTAGGGGACAGGGAGTGGGTGAAAAACTGTTTTTT. It codes for CASSPRGQGVGEKLFF.

The gene calls are TRBV10-3 and TRBJ1-1; D unresolved. This CDR3 has 15 amino acids. Per germline, CDR1 ENHRY and CDR2 SYGVKD. Trimming left V 3 bases short and J 3 bases short, with 14 bases between. CDR3 amino acids: CAISDAGMRDTEAFF. The CDR3 nucleotides read TGTGCCATCAGTGACGCAGGAATGAGAGACACTGAAGCTTTCTTT.